The rows below give T cell receptor beta chains drawn from one sample of a study of T cells in Graves' hyperthyroidism and ophthalmopathy. TCRdb analysed the multiplex PCR reads with MiXCR anew, one entry per CDR3 protein. This table has about 280,000 distinct CDR3 sequences, 25% to 30% appearing once. The sample taken for sequencing was blood. These receptors came from a man aged 40-49 years with Graves' hyperthyroidism that later progressed to Graves' ophthalmopathy. The CDR3 runs from the conserved cysteine through the conserved F or W. The order of the fields is J gene, clone size, D gene, V gene, CDR3 DNA, CDR3 protein. D genes are given only for firm matches. Some rows mark clone size as missing; the rest say once, few, many or name a class of expanded clone.

TRBJ2-5,many,-,TRBV28,TGTGCCAGCAGTTCACTCCTAGAGACCCAGTACTTC,CASSSLLETQYF
TRBJ1-5,-,-,TRBV19,TGTGCCAGTAGTATACCAGTGAATCGCAGGGGAAGTGCGAAACAGCCCCAGCATTTT,CASSIPVNRRGSAKQPQHF
TRBJ2-5,-,TRBD1,TRBV27,TGTGCCAGCAGTCCGGGACAGGCGACAAGGGGCCAGTACTTC,CASSPGQATRGQYF
TRBJ1-2,-,TRBD1,TRBV4-1,TGCGCCAGCAGCGGGACAGGGGGGGAAATTAACTATGGCTACACCTTC,CASSGTGGEINYGYTF
TRBJ1-1,-,-,TRBV11-2,TGTGCCAGCAGCTTAGAGGGGACACTGATGAACACTGAAGCTTTCTTT,CASSLEGTLMNTEAFF
TRBJ2-1,once,TRBD1,TRBV6-5,TGTGCCAGCAGTTATTCACGACAGGGGAGCAATGAGCAGTTCTTC,CASSYSRQGSNEQFF
TRBJ1-1,many,TRBD1,TRBV2,TGTGCCAGCAGTGAAGTAGTGACAGGGGGCGCGAGTACTGAAGCTTTCTTT,CASSEVVTGGASTEAFF
TRBJ2-5,-,-,TRBV12-3/TRBV12-4,TGTGCCAGCAGTTCCCCCTCAGGGATCAGGGAGACCCAGTACTTC,CASSSPSGIRETQYF
TRBJ1-1,-,-,TRBV6-1,TGTGCCAGCAGTGAAGTAGGTGAAGCTTTCTTT,CASSEVGEAFF
TRBJ2-5,many,TRBD1,TRBV6-1,TGTGCCAGCAGTGAAGCGACAGGGGGCCAAGAGACCCAGTACTTC,CASSEATGGQETQYF
TRBJ1-5,-,-,TRBV12-3/TRBV12-4,TGTGCCAGCAACCGGGACATCGATCAGCCCCAGCATTTT,CASNRDIDQPQHF
TRBJ1-1,many,-,TRBV19,TGTGCCAGTAGTATCCCCTTCGACACCGACACTGAAGCTTTCTTT,CASSIPFDTDTEAFF
TRBJ1-1,-,TRBD1,TRBV12-3/TRBV12-4,TGTGCCGGCCTCAGGACAGGGGGCACTGAAGCTTTCTTT,CAGLRTGGTEAFF
TRBJ1-1,many,-,TRBV5-1,TGCGCCAGCAGCTACGAAAGGGGTGCCTTGGACACTGAAGCTTTCTTT,CASSYERGALDTEAFF
TRBJ1-5,-,-,TRBV6-2/TRBV6-3,TGTGCCAGCAGGACGACGGGGAAGGACCAGCCCCAGCATTTT,CASRTTGKDQPQHF